This TCR beta chain was retrieved from a study of blood T cell repertoires in COVID-19. The data were produced by immunoSEQ multiplex PCR, yet TCRdb's version contains in-frame clones alone and is incomplete. The table lists just over 300,000 clones, approximately 83% of them singletons. V was shortened by 0 bases and J by 0 bases, with 16 bases between the two germline ends. CDR1 and CDR2 (germline): SGDLS, YYNGEE. CDR3 size: 18 residues. Sequencing used PBMCs or T cells enriched from blood (not recorded which). The chain recombines TRBV9 with TRBJ1-3, with D tentatively TRBD1 (5 bases). This TCR was sampled from a man aged 25-45 years who had recovered from COVID-19. As DNA, the CDR3 is TGTGCCAGCAGCGTAGACGTTAGGGGCAGGGCCTCTGGAAACACCATATATTTT. Its protein product is CASSVDVRGRASGNTIYF.